These 12 T cell receptor beta chains were sequenced from one sample in a study of HIV-infected patients and healthy controls. A single record per CDR3 protein comes from TCRdb applying MiXCR to the 5' RACE reads. Among 60,000 to 70,000 distinct CDR3 sequences listed, over 15% were seen once. Material for sequencing was CD4+ T cells from blood. The receptors were sampled from a human donor in good health.

In this sample, this clonotype turned up a few times. The rearrangement joins TRBV7-9 to TRBJ1-4, with TRBD1 as a possible D gene (5 bases). V lost 8 bases to trimming and J lost 10 bases, with 20 bases between them. CDR3 length equals 14 residues. The V gene's germline CDR1 is SEHNR and CDR2 FQNEAQ (reference sequence). The CDR3 DNA reads as TGTGCCAGCGAGGTAGAGACAGTGCCGGGAAAACTGTTTTTT. Its protein product is CASEVETVPGKLFF.

This clonotype has a handful of counts. The chain is built from TRBV6-6 and TRBJ1-4; 7 positions match TRBD1. Germline V gives CDR1 MNHNY, CDR2 SVGAGI (reference sequence). CDR3 size: 14 residues. J gave up 6 bases and V 4 bases, and 5 bases lay outside the gene matches. The CDR3 spells CASSSHGTDEKLFF. CDR3 bases: TGTGCCAGCAGTTCTCACGGGACAGATGAAAAACTGTTTTTT.

This clonotype was seen repeatedly, ten times or more. The gene calls are TRBV4-1 and TRBJ1-5; no clear D. Germline assignment: CDR1 MGHRA and CDR2 YSYEKL. This CDR3 region has 13 residues. V was clipped by 0 bases and J by 5 bases, with 5 bases between them. CDR3 sequence (DNA): TGCGCCAGCAGCCAAGACGGATATCAGCCCCAGCATTTT. As protein: CASSQDGYQPQHF.

This chain uses TRBV5-4 with TRBJ2-6; D perhaps matches TRBD2 (5 bases). Trimming took 0 bases from V and 1 from J, leaving 8 bases between them. Germline CDR1 reads SGHNT; CDR2 reads YYREEE (reference sequence). The CDR3 length is 16 residues. CDR3 coding DNA: TGTGCCAGCAGCTTGGCCGGGGTTTCTGGGGCCAACGTCCTGACTTTC. It translates to CASSLAGVSGANVLTF.

The chain recombines TRBV7-9 with TRBJ1-3; D remains ambiguous. The V gene's germline CDR1 is SEHNR and CDR2 FQNEAQ (reference sequence). There are 12 residues in the CDR3. Between the trimmed V and J ends, which lost 2 bases and 3 bases, there was a span of 2 bases. For the CDR3, the DNA is TGTGCCAGCAGCTTACATGGAAACACCATATATTTT. It yields the protein CASSLHGNTIYF.

This clonotype was observed at least ten times. The chain employs TRBV20-1 and TRBJ1-4; TRBD1 aligns across 9 bases. V dropped 3 bases and J dropped 8; count of bases not matched to a gene: 10. In germline, CDR1 is DFQATT, CDR2 SNEGSKA (reference sequence). The CDR3 length is 15 residues. The CDR3 reads CSASFGTGLREKLFF. For the CDR3, the DNA is TGCAGTGCTAGTTTCGGGACAGGGTTGCGCGAAAAACTGTTTTTT.

The chain is built from TRBV20-1 and TRBJ2-7; the match to TRBD2 covers 8 bases. This CDR3 has 12 amino acids. J gave up 5 bases and V 3 bases, and 3 bases lay outside the gene matches. Germline V gene sequence: CDR1 DFQATT, CDR2 SNEGSKA (reference sequence). The CDR3 loop is CSASGRANEQYF. In DNA form, the CDR3 reads TGCAGTGCTAGCGGGAGGGCTAACGAGCAGTACTTC.

This clonotype was observed at least ten times. This chain links TRBV3-1 with TRBJ1-6; no definite D call. Germline V lookup: CDR1 LGHDT, CDR2 YNNKEL (reference sequence). The germline V and J ends were trimmed by 2 bases and 8 bases, with 7 bases remaining between them. The CDR3 has 13 residues. The DNA of the CDR3 is TGTGCCAGCAGCCAACAGGAGTATTCACCCCTCCACTTT. Encoded protein: CASSQQEYSPLHF.

This clonotype appeared many times. J is TRBJ2-5 and V is TRBV6-6; TRBD1 matches at 7 bases. The germline CDR1 and CDR2 sequences are MNHNY and SVGAGI (reference sequence). The CDR3 extends over 18 amino acids. With 8 bases clipped from V and 2 bases from J, the junction kept 20 bases outside the gene matches. The CDR3 DNA is TGTGCCAGCCAAACCGGGACAGACTACCGGAGTTGGCAAGAGACCCAGTACTTC. Its protein is CASQTGTDYRSWQETQYF.

By its share, this clonotype is medium-sized (0.01 to 0.1%). The J gene is TRBJ1-5, the V gene TRBV5-1; D uncertain. The V gene lost 0 bases and the J gene lost 3 bases, with 7 bases spanning the gap. The CDR3 is made up of 14 amino acids. From germline, CDR1 is SGHRS and CDR2 YFSETQ. The CDR3 reads CASSLGHPNQPQHF. DNA for the CDR3: TGCGCCAGCAGCTTGGGACACCCCAATCAGCCCCAGCATTTT.

This clonotype was seen ten or more times. The chain couples TRBV7-9 to TRBJ1-5; no definite D call. Trimming cost V 4 bases and J 6 bases, with 10 bases left between them. Germline V CDR1 and CDR2: SEHNR, FQNEAQ (reference sequence). The CDR3 contains 13 residues. CDR3 region: CASSSLDGQPQHF. As DNA, the CDR3 is TGTGCCAGCAGCTCGTTGGATGGTCAGCCCCAGCATTTT. Based on the CDR3 plus reference TRBV7-9 and TRBJ1-5, the full variable domain is DTGVSQNPRHKITKRGQNVTFRCDPISEHNRLYWYRQTLGQGPEFLTYFQNEAQLEKSRLLSDRFSAERPKGSFSTLEIQRTEQGDSAMYLCASSSLDGQPQHFGDGTRLSIL.

The CDR3 here is CASSQAGTSGTDTQYF. CDR3 DNA: TGCGCCAGCAGCCAGGCCGGGACTAGCGGAACAGATACGCAGTATTTT. The chain carries TRBV4-1 and TRBJ2-3; the match to TRBD2 covers 11 bases. Germline V gene data show CDR1 as MGHRA and CDR2 as YSYEKL. The CDR3 contains 16 residues. With 3 bases clipped from V and 3 bases from J, the junction kept 5 bases outside the gene matches.